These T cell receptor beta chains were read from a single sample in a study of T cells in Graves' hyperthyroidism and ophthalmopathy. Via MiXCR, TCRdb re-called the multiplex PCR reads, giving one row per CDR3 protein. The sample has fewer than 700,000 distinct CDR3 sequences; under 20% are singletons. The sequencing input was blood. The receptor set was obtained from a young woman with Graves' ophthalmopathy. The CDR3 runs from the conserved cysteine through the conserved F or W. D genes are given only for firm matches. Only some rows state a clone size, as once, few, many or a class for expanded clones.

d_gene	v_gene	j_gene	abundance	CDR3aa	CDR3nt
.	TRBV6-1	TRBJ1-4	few	CASKDSGMGEKLFF	TGTGCCAGCAAAGACTCAGGGATGGGGGAAAAACTGTTTTTT
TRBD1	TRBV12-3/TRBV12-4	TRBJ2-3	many	CASSFGDRGPPSGDTQYF	TGTGCCAGCAGTTTTGGTGACAGGGGTCCCCCTTCGGGAGATACGCAGTATTTT
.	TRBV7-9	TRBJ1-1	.	CASSLDTGFAEAFF	TGTGCCAGCAGCTTAGATACAGGGTTCGCTGAAGCTTTCTTT
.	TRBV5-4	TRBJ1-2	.	CASSYAGDYGYTF	TGTGCCAGCAGCTATGCAGGGGACTATGGCTACACCTTC
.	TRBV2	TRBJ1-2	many	CASSRGPSEGYTF	TGTGCCAGCAGTAGGGGCCCCTCGGAAGGCTACACCTTC
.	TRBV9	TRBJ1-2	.	CASSVGTPSNYGYTF	TGTGCCAGCAGCGTAGGGACACCTTCTAACTATGGCTACACCTTC
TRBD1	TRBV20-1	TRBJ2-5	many	CSAGTGVETQYF	TGCAGTGCCGGGACAGGGGTGGAGACCCAGTACTTC
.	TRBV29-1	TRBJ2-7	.	CSVEDTYEQYF	TGCAGCGTTGAAGACACCTACGAGCAGTACTTC
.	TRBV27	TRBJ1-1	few	CAGSLRQNTEAFF	TGTGCCGGCAGTTTGCGGCAGAACACTGAAGCTTTCTTT
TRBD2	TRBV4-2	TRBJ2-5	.	CASSQDGRRKETQYF	TGTGCCAGCAGCCAAGACGGGAGGAGGAAAGAGACCCAGTACTTC
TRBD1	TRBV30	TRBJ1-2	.	CAWSVTITGGAYGYTF	TGTGCCTGGAGTGTTACTATAACAGGGGGCGCTTATGGCTACACCTTC
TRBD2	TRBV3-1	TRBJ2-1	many	CASSLAGGRSSYNEQFF	TGTGCCAGCAGCCTAGCGGGGGGACGGAGCTCCTACAATGAGCAGTTCTTC
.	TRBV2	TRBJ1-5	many	CASSAGEDQPQHF	TGTGCCAGCAGTGCAGGGGAGGATCAGCCCCAGCATTTT
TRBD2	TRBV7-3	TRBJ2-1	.	CASSLWTSPTGNEQFF	TGTGCCAGTAGTTTGTGGACTAGCCCGACCGGCAATGAGCAGTTCTTC
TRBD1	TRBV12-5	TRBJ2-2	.	CASGLAGTDDTGELFF	TGTGCTAGTGGTTTGGCCGGGACAGATGACACCGGGGAGCTGTTTTTT
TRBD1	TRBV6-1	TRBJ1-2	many	CASSAGTGSGGGGYTF	TGTGCCAGCAGTGCCGGGACAGGGAGTGGGGGGGGTGGCTACACCTTC
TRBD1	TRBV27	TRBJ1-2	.	CASSPDRVRYGYTF	TGTGCCAGCAGTCCTGACAGGGTTCGGTACGGCTACACCTTC
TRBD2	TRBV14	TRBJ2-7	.	CASSPKPSGPYEQYF	TGTGCCAGCAGCCCAAAACCTAGCGGACCCTACGAGCAGTACTTC
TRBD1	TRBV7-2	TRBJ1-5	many	CASSSYRGQPQHF	TGTGCCAGCAGCAGTTACAGGGGTCAGCCCCAGCATTTT
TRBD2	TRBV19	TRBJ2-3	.	CASSSRREGPDTQYF	TGTGCCAGTAGTTCCCGGCGGGAGGGCCCAGATACGCAGTATTTT
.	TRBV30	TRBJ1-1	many	CAWRVEGPNTEAFF	TGTGCCTGGAGGGTCGAAGGGCCGAACACTGAAGCTTTCTTT
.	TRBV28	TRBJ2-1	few	CASSFQGYEQFF	TGTGCCAGCAGTTTCCAGGGCTATGAGCAGTTCTTC
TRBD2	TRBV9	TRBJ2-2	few	CASSPPLREPGELFF	TGTGCCAGCAGCCCCCCTTTGCGGGAGCCCGGGGAGCTGTTTTTT
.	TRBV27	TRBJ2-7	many	CASSLVEYGPDEQYF	TGTGCCAGCAGTTTAGTCGAATACGGGCCTGACGAGCAGTACTTC
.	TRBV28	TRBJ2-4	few	CASIYRGGVIQYF	TGTGCCAGCATCTACAGGGGGGGGGTAATTCAGTACTTC
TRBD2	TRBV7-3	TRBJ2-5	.	CASNVLGGAPKETQYF	TGTGCCAGCAACGTACTCGGGGGGGCCCCGAAAGAGACCCAGTACTTC
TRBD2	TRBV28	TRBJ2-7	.	CASSLAGGPREQYF	TGTGCCAGCAGTTTAGCGGGGGGGCCAAGGGAGCAGTACTTC
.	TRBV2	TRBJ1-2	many	CASSQTANYGYTF	TGTGCCAGCAGTCAGACAGCTAACTATGGCTACACCTTC
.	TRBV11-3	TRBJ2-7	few	CASSSRLEDEQYF	TGTGCCAGCAGCAGCCGCCTGGAGGACGAGCAGTACTTC
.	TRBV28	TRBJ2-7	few	CASSGHEQYF	TGTGCCAGCAGTGGCCACGAGCAGTACTTC
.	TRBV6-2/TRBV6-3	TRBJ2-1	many	CASGGSYNEQFF	TGTGCCAGCGGGGGCTCCTACAATGAGCAGTTCTTC
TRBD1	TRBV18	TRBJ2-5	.	CASSRKSAGQGARTQYF	TGTGCCAGCTCGCGGAAGAGCGCGGGACAGGGGGCGCGGACCCAGTACTTC
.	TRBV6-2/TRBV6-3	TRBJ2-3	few	CASSYSAEPTDTQYF	TGTGCCAGCAGTTACTCTGCGGAACCCACAGATACGCAGTATTTT
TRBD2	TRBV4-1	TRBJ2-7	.	CASSPTRGTREQYF	TGCGCCAGCAGCCCTACGCGGGGGACGCGGGAGCAGTACTTC
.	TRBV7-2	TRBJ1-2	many	CASSLVYRERGYGYTF	TGTGCCAGCAGCTTAGTATACAGGGAACGGGGATATGGCTACACCTTC
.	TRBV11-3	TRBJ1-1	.	CASSLEGGRVTEAFF	TGTGCCAGCAGCTTAGAAGGGGGGCGCGTGACTGAAGCTTTCTTT
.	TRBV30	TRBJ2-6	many	CAWEGGTLYGGANVLTF	TGTGCCTGGGAGGGCGGGACACTCTACGGTGGGGCCAACGTCCTGACTTTC
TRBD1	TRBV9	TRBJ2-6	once	CASSADPGTAGANVLTF	TGTGCCAGCAGCGCAGACCCTGGGACAGCTGGGGCCAACGTCCTGACTTTC
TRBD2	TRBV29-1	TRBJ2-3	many	CSVGTSGRLNTQYF	TGCAGCGTTGGAACTAGCGGGAGGTTAAATACGCAGTATTTT
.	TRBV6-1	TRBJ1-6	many	CASSVGLNSPLHF	TGTGCCAGCAGTGTAGGGTTAAATTCACCCCTCCACTTT
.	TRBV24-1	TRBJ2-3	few	CATSLQVGDTQYF	TGTGCCACCAGTTTGCAGGTGGGAGATACGCAGTATTTT
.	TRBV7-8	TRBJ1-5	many	CASSLDSREGQPQHF	TGTGCCAGCAGCCTAGATTCTCGGGAAGGTCAGCCCCAGCATTTT
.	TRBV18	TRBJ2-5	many	CASSPRDVGETQYF	TGTGCCAGCTCACCACGGGACGTAGGGGAGACCCAGTACTTC